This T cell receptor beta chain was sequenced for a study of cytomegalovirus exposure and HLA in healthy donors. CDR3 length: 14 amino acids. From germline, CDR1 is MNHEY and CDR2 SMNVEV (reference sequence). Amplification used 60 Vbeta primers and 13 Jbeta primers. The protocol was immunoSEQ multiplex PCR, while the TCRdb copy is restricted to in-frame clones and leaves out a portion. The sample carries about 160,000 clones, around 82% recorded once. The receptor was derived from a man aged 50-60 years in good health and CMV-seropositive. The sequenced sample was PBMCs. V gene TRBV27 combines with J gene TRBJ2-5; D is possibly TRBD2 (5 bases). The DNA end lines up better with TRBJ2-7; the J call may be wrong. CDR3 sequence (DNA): TGTGCCAGCGCTGTAGCGAAAAGCTCCTACGAGCAGTACTTC. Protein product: CASAVAKSSYEQYF.